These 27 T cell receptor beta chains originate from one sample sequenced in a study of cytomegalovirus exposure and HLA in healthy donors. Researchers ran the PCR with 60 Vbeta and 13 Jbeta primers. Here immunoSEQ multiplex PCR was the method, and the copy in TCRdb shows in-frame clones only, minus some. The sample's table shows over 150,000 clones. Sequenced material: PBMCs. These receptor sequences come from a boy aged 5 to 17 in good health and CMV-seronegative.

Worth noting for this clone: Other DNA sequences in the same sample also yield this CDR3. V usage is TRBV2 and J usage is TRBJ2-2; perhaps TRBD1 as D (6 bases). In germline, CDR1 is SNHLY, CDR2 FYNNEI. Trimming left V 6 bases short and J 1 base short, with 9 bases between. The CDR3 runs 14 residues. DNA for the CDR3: TGTGCCAGCAGAGAGGACAGGAACACCGGGGAGCTGTTTTTT. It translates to CASREDRNTGELFF.

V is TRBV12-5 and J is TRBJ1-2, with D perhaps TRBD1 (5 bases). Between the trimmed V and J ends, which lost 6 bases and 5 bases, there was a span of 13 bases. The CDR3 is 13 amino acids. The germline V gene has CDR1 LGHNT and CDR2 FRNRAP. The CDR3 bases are TGTGCTAGTGGCCGAGGGACTGATTATGGCTACACCTTC. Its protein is CASGRGTDYGYTF.

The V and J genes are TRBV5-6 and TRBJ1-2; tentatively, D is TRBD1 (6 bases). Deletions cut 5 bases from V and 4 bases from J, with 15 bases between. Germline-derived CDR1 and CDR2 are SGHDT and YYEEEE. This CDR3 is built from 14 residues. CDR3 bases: TGTGCCAGCAGGTTCCGGGGGGCCCCCTATGGCTACACCTTC. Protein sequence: CASRFRGAPYGYTF.

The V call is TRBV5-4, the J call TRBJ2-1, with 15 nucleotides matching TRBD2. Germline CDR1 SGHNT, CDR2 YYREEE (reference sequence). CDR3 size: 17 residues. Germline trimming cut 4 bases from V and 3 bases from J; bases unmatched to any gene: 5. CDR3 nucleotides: TGTGCCAGCAGCAGGACTAGCGGGGGGGTAGGCTACAATGAGCAGTTCTTC. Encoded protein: CASSRTSGGVGYNEQFF.

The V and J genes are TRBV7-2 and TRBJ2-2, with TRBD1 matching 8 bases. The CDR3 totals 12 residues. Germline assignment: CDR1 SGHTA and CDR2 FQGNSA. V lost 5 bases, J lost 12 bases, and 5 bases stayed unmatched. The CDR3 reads CASSQDRAKLFF. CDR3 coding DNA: TGTGCCAGCAGCCAGGACAGGGCGAAGCTGTTTTTT.

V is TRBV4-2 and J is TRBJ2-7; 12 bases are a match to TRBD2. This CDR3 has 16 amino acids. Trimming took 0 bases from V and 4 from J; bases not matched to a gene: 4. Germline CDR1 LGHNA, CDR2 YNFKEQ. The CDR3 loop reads CASSQDKTSGGYEQYF. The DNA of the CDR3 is TGTGCCAGCAGCCAAGACAAGACTAGCGGGGGTTACGAGCAGTACTTC.

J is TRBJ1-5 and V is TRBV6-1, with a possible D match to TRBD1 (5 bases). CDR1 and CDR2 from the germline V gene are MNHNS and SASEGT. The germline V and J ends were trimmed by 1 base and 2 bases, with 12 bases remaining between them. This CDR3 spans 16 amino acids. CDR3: CASSEETGVGNQPQHF. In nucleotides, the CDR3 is TGTGCCAGCAGTGAAGAGACGGGGGTGGGCAATCAGCCCCAGCATTTT.

CDR3 coding DNA: TGCGCCAGCAGCCCCAACCGGGACAGGGAGCGGAATGAGCAGTTCTTC. It encodes CASSPNRDRERNEQFF. The chain employs TRBV5-1 and TRBJ2-1; the match to TRBD1 covers 9 bases. V was clipped by 4 bases and J by 7 bases; unmatched bases: 12. The germline CDR1 and CDR2 sequences are SGHRS and YFSETQ. CDR3 size: 16 residues.

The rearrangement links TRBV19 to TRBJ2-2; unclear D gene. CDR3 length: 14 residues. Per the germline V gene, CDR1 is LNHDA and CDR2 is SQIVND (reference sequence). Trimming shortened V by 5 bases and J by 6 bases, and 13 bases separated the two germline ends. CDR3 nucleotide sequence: TGTGCCAGTAGTGATGTAGGAGCAGCCGGGGAGCTGTTTTTT. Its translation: CASSDVGAAGELFF.

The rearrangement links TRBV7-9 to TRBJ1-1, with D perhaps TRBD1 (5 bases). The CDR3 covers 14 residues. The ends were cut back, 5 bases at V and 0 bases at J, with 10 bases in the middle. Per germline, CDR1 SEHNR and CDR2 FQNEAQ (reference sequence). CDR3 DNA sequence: TGTGCCAGCAGCGCCTCAGGGTTGAACACTGAAGCTTTCTTT. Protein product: CASSASGLNTEAFF.

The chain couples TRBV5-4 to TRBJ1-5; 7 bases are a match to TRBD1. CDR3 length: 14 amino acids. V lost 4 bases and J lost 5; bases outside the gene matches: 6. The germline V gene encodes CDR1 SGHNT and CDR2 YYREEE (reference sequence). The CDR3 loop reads CASSRDRGDQPQHF. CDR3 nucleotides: TGTGCCAGCAGCCGGGACAGAGGTGATCAGCCCCAGCATTTT. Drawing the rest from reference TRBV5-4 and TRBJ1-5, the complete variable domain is ETGVTQSPTHLIKTRGQQVTLRCSSQSGHNTVSWYQQALGQGPQFIFQYYREEENGRGNFPPRFSGLQFPNYSSELNVNALELDDSALYLCASSRDRGDQPQHFGDGTRLSIL.

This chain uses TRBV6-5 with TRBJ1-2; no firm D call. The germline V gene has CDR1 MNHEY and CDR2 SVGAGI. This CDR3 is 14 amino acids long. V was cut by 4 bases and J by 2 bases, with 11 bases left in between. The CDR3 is CASSSRTGNYGYTF. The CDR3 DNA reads TGTGCCAGCAGTTCCAGGACGGGAAACTATGGCTACACCTTC.

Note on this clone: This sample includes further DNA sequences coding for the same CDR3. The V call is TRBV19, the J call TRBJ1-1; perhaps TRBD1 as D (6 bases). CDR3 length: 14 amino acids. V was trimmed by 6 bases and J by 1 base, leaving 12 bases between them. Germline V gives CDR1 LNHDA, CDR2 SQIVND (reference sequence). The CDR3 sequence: CASSWGGPNTEAFF. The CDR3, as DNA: TGTGCCAGTAGCTGGGGGGGGCCGAACACTGAAGCTTTCTTT. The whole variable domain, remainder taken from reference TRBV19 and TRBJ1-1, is DGGITQSPKYLFRKEGQNVTLSCEQNLNHDAMYWYRQDPGQGLRLIYYSQIVNDFQKGDIAEGYSVSREKKESFPLTVTSAQKNPTAFYLCASSWGGPNTEAFFGQGTRLTVV.

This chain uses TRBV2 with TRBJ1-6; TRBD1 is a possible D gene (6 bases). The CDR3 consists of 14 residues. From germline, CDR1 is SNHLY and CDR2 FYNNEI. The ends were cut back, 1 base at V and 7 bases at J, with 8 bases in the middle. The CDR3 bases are TGTGCCAGCAGTGAAGGGACAGCGAATTCACCCCTCCACTTT. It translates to CASSEGTANSPLHF.

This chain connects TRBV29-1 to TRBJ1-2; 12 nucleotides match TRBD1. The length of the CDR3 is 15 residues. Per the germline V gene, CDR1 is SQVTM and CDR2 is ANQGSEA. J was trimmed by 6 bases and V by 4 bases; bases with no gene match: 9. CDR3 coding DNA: TGCAGCGTTGCACCGGGACAGGGGGCAAAAAATGGCTACACCTTC. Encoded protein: CSVAPGQGAKNGYTF.

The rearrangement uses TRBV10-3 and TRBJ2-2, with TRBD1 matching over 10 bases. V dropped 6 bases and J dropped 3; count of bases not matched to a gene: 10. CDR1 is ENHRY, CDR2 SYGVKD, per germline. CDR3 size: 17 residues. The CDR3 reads CAISLGQGSRDTGELFF. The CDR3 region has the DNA TGTGCCATCAGCCTGGGACAGGGGAGTCGGGACACCGGGGAGCTGTTTTTT.

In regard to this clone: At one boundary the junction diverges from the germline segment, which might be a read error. The CDR3 here is CASSYRTGNYGYTF. CDR3 sequence (DNA): TGTGCTAGCAGCTATCGGACAGGGAACTATGGCTACACCTTC. The V call is TRBV7-7, the J call TRBJ1-2; 8 bases fit TRBD1. Germline CDR1 reads SSHAT; CDR2 reads FNYEAQ (reference sequence). The CDR3 contains 14 residues.

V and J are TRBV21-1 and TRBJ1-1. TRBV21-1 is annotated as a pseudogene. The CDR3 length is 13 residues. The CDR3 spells CAGGAVMNTEAFF. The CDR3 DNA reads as TGTGCCGGAGGGGCCGTCATGAACACTGAAGCTTTCTTT.

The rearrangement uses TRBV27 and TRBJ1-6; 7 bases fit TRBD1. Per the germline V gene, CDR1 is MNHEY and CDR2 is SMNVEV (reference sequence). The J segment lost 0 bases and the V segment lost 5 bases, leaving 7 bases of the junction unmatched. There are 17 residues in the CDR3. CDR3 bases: TGTGCCAGCAGTCCATACCGGGACAGCTCCTATAATTCACCCCTCCACTTT. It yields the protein CASSPYRDSSYNSPLHF.

DNA of the CDR3: TGTGCCAGCAGCTTAGAACAGGGGGCTAGTGAAGCTTTCTTT. This sequence encodes CASSLEQGASEAFF. This chain joins TRBV7-9 and TRBJ1-1, with 9 bases lining up with TRBD1. Germline CDR1 reads SEHNR; CDR2 reads FQNEAQ (reference sequence). The CDR3 covers 14 residues. J was trimmed by 7 bases and V by 1 base; bases with no gene match: 4.

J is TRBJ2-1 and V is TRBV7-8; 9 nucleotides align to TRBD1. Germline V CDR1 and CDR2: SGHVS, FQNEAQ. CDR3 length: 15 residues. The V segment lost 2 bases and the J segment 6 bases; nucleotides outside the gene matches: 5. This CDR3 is CASSLKQGAFNEQFF. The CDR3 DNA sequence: TGTGCCAGCAGCTTAAAACAGGGGGCATTCAATGAGCAGTTCTTC.

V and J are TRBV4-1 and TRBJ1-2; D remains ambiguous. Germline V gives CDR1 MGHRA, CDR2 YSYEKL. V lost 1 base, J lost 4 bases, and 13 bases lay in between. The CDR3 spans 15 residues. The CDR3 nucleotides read TGCGCCAGCAGCCAAGTTTCAGAGGGCCGCTATGGCTACACCTTC. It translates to CASSQVSEGRYGYTF.

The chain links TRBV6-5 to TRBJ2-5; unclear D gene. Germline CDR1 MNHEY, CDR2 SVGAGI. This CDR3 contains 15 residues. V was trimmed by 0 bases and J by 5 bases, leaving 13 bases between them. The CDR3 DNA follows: TGTGCCAGCAGTTACTCGCCGACAAGTGAGGAGACCCAGTACTTC. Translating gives CASSYSPTSEETQYF.

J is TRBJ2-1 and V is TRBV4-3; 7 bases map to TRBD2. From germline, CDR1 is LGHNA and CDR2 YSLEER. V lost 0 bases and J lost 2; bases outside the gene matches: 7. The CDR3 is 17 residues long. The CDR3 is CASSQDPKRGAYNEQFF. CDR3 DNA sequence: TGCGCCAGCAGCCAAGACCCCAAGCGGGGCGCCTACAATGAGCAGTTCTTC.

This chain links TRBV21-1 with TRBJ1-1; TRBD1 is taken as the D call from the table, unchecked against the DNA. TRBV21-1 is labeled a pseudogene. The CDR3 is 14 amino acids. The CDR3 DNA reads TGTGCCAGCAAGGGGGAAGGCAGCAACACTGAAGCTTTCTTT. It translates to CASKGEGSNTEAFF.

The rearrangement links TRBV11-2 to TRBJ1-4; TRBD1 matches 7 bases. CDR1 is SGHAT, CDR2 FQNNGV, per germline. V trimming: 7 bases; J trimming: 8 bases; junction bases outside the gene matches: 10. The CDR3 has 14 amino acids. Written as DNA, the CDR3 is TGTGCCAGCAACAACGGACAGGCTACAGAAAAACTGTTTTTT. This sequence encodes CASNNGQATEKLFF.

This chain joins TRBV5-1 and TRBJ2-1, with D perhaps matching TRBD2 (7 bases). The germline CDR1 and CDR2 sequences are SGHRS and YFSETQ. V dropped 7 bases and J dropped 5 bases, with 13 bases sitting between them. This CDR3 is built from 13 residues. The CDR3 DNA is TGCGCCAGCGTGGGGGGGCAAAACAATGAGCAGTTCTTC. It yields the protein CASVGGQNNEQFF.